Following are 10 T cell receptor beta chains from one sample sequenced in a study of blood T cell repertoires in COVID-19. Only in-frame clones appear in the TCRdb table, and some are missing; sequencing was by immunoSEQ multiplex PCR. The table includes fewer than 300,000 clones, approximately 88% detected once. Sequencing input: PBMCs or T cells enriched from blood (not recorded which). The receptors stem from a woman in her thirties or forties with acute COVID-19.

This clone showed up just once. The rearrangement joins TRBV7-8 to TRBJ1-5, with TRBD1 as a possible D gene (5 bases). CDR3 size: 15 residues. CDR1 and CDR2 from the germline V gene are SGHVS and FQNEAQ. V was clipped by 5 bases and J by 1 base, with 12 bases between them. The CDR3 spells CASSRIRASNQPQHF. The DNA for the CDR3 is TGTGCCAGCAGCCGAATCAGGGCAAGCAATCAGCCCCAGCATTTT. The full variable domain, rest sourced from reference TRBV7-8 and TRBJ1-5, is GAGVSQSPRYKVAKRGQDVALRCDPISGHVSLFWYQQALGQGPEFLTYFQNEAQLDKSGLPSDRFFAERPEGSVSTLKIQRTQQEDSAVYLCASSRIRASNQPQHFGDGTRLSIL.

The chain uses TRBV5-1 and TRBJ2-4; D is possibly TRBD1 (7 bases). The V end lost 4 bases, the J end lost 6 bases, and 17 bases lay between the germline ends. This CDR3 spans 15 amino acids. The germline gives CDR1 SGHRS, CDR2 YFSETQ. In nucleotides, the CDR3 is TGCGCCAGCAGCCTCCTTGACAGGGAGGCAAACATTCAGTACTTC. Protein product: CASSLLDREANIQYF.

The CDR3 sequence: CASSLGGWDTYEQYF. The DNA for the CDR3 is TGTGCCAGCAGCTTGGGTGGGTGGGACACCTACGAGCAGTACTTC. The V call is TRBV5-4, the J call TRBJ2-7; perhaps TRBD1 as D (6 bases). The V end lost 0 bases, the J end lost 2 bases, and 12 bases lay between the germline ends. CDR3 length: 15 residues. Per germline, CDR1 SGHNT and CDR2 YYREEE (reference sequence).

J is TRBJ1-4 and V is TRBV5-5; no clear D. V gave up 4 bases and J gave up 7 bases, with 11 bases separating them. Germline values: CDR1 SGHKS, CDR2 YYEKEE (reference sequence). CDR3 length equals 13 residues. CDR3 bases: TGTGCCAGCAGCCCGAGATGGAGTGAAAAACTGTTTTTT. Encoded protein: CASSPRWSEKLFF. Filled out from reference TRBV5-5 and TRBJ1-4, the complete variable domain reads DAGVTQSPTHLIKTRGQQVTLRCSPISGHKSVSWYQQVLGQGPQFIFQYYEKEERGRGNFPDRFSARQFPNYSSELNVNALLLGDSALYLCASSPRWSEKLFFGSGTQLSVL.

The J gene is TRBJ2-3, the V gene TRBV6-4; D not certain. Germline CDR1 MRHNA, CDR2 SNTAGT. The CDR3 loop spans 15 amino acids. The ends were cut back, 0 bases at V and 3 bases at J, with 10 bases in the middle. DNA for the CDR3: TGTGCCAGCAGTGACTCGAGTAGCACGACAGATACGCAGTATTTT. As protein: CASSDSSSTTDTQYF.

A few counts support this clone. This chain joins TRBV7-9 and TRBJ1-6; 11 nucleotides match TRBD1. The J segment lost 5 bases and the V segment lost 6 bases, leaving 6 bases of the junction unmatched. The CDR3 is 16 residues long. Germline V gene sequence: CDR1 SEHNR, CDR2 FQNEAQ (reference sequence). CDR3 loop: CASRTGTGGDNSPLHF. The CDR3 DNA reads as TGTGCCAGCAGAACCGGGACAGGGGGTGATAATTCACCCCTCCACTTT.

The chain joins TRBV7-3 to TRBJ2-7; the match to TRBD1 covers 9 bases. The junction had 8 bases not matched to a gene; V was cut back by 5 bases and J by 9 bases. The germline V gene encodes CDR1 SGHTA and CDR2 FQGTGA. The length of the CDR3 is 13 residues. CDR3 residues: CASSPGTGSRQYF. The CDR3 bases are TGTGCCAGCAGCCCAGGGACAGGGAGTCGGCAGTACTTC.

The chain joins TRBV2 to TRBJ1-1; 8 nucleotides line up with TRBD1. CDR1 and CDR2 (germline): SNHLY, FYNNEI. J was trimmed by 2 bases and V by 4 bases; bases with no gene match: 3. The CDR3 extends over 14 amino acids. CDR3 in amino acids: CASSVRGRNTEAFF. The CDR3 coding sequence is TGTGCCAGCAGTGTCAGGGGGCGAAACACTGAAGCTTTCTTT.

V gene TRBV7-9 combines with J gene TRBJ1-1; D may be TRBD1 (5 bases). There are 15 residues in the CDR3. Germline V gives CDR1 SEHNR, CDR2 FQNEAQ (reference sequence). Trimming removed 0 bases from V and 6 bases from J, with 14 bases in between. This CDR3 reads CASSLAPSQGSEAFF. The DNA for the CDR3 is TGTGCCAGCAGCTTAGCACCCAGCCAGGGCTCTGAAGCTTTCTTT.

The chain combines TRBV11-3 with TRBJ2-3; tentatively, D is TRBD2 (5 bases). CDR1 SGHNT and CDR2 YENEEA come from the germline V gene. Trimming left V 1 base short and J 2 bases short, with 10 bases between. This CDR3 region has 15 residues. The CDR3 sequence: CASSLVAGHTDTQYF. CDR3 DNA sequence: TGTGCCAGCAGCTTAGTGGCGGGCCACACAGATACGCAGTATTTT.